This TCR beta chain was documented in a study of glioma-infiltrating T cells after dendritic cell vaccination. General study results and limits: Longer survival after dendritic cell vaccination followed higher pretreatment TIL content.

As to time point: after dendritic cell vaccination, including at tumor progression/relapse. Only patients with spare fresh-frozen tumor and over two years of follow-up were included. None of the glioblastoma patients had an isocitrate dehydrogenase mutation. Amplification used 60 V beta primers and 13 J beta primers. Method: immunoSEQ multiplex PCR; TCRdb's copy keeps in-frame clones and lacks some. The sample shows around 92,000 clones, around 80% of them seen only once. Looked up from germline, CDR1 is MDHEN and CDR2 is SYDVKM. The CDR3 is 14 amino acids. The V segment lost 7 bases and the J segment 4 bases; nucleotides outside the gene matches: 10. Comments on this clone: Its antigen is undetermined.

This receptor was identified in a human donor with glioblastoma. This material consisted of blood, taken after dendritic cell vaccination. The chain links TRBV28 to TRBJ2-7; TRBD2 matches at 7 bases. The chain's CDR3 is CASTIGGRAYEQYF. The DNA of the CDR3 is TGTGCCAGCACCATTGGGGGGAGGGCGTACGAGCAGTACTTC.